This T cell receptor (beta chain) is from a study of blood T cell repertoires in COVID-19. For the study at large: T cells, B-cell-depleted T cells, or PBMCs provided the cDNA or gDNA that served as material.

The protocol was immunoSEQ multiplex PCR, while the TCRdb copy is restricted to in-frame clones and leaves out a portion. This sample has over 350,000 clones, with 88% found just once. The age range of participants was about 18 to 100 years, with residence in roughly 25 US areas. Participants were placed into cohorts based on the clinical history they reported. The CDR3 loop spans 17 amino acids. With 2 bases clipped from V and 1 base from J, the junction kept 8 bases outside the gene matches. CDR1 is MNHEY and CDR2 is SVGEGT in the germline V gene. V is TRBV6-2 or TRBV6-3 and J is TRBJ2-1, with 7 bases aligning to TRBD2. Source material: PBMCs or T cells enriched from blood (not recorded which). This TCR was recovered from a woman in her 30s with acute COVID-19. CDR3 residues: CASSYDRTRGSYNEQFF. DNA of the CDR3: TGTGCCAGCAGTTACGACCGGACTAGAGGGTCCTACAATGAGCAGTTCTTC.